This T cell receptor beta chain was retrieved from a study of blood T cell repertoires in COVID-19. Turning to the study itself: Italy, Spain and the United States were the sources of the convalescent and acute COVID-19 samples. T cells, B-cell-depleted T cells, or PBMCs supplied cDNA or gDNA.

Authors' data handling: Estimation of nucleated cell counts was performed using reference gene primer amplification. The assay was immunoSEQ multiplex PCR, and TCRdb's table has in-frame clones only and misses some. V, J and clone size are taken as reported in that table, and D and trimming were inferred from the DNA itself. The sample lists approximately 97,000 clones, about 90% seen once, with 15% to 20% in the top ten. The germline V gene encodes CDR1 MNHEY and CDR2 SVGEGT. This CDR3 is built from 17 residues. V trimming: 4 bases; J trimming: 5 bases; junction bases outside the gene matches: 9. The chain has TRBV6-2 or TRBV6-3 and TRBJ2-2; TRBD2 matches at 11 bases. The clonotype comes from a human donor in a cohort sampled during active COVID-19. Sequenced sample: peripheral blood. CDR3 DNA: TGTGCCAGCAGTTCCATCCAACTAGCGGGAGTTACCGGGGAGCTGTTTTTT. This codes for CASSSIQLAGVTGELFF.